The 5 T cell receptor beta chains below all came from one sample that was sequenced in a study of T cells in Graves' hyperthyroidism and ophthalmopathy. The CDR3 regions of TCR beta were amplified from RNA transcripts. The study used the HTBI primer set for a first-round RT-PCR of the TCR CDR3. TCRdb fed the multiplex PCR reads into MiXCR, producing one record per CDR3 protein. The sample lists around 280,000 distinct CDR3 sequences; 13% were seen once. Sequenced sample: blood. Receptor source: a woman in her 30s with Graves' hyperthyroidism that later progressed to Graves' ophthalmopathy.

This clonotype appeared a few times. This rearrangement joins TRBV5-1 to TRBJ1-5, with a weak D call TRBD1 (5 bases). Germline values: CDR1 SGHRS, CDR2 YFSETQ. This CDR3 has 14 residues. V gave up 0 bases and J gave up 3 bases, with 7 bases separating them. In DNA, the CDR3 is TGCGCCAGCAGCTTGGAGGGGTTCAATCAGCCCCAGCATTTT. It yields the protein CASSLEGFNQPQHF.

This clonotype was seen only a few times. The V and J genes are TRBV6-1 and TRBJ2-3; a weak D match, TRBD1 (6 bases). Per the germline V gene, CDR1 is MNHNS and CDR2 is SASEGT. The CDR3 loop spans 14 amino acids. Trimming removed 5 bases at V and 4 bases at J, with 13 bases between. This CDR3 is CASSRGGTADTQYF. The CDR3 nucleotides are TGTGCCAGCAGTCGAGGGGGAACCGCAGATACGCAGTATTTT.

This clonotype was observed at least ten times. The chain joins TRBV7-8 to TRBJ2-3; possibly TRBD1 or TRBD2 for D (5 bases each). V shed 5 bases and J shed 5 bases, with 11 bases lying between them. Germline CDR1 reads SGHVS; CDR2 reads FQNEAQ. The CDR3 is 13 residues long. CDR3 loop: CASSTGGEDTQYF. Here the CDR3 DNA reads TGTGCCAGCAGCACAGGAGGCGAAGATACGCAGTATTTT.

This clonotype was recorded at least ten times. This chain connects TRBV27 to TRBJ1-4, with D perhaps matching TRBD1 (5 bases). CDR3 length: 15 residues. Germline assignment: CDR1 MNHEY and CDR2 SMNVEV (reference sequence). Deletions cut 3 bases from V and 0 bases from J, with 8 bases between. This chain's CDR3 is CASSLGGSTNEKLFF. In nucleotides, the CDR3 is TGTGCCAGCAGTTTGGGGGGGTCAACTAATGAAAAACTGTTTTTT. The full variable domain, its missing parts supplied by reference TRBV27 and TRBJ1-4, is EAQVTQNPRYLITVTGKKLTVTCSQNMNHEYMSWYRQDPGLGLRQIYYSMNVEVTDKGDVPEGYKVSRKEKRNFPLILESPSPNQTSLYFCASSLGGSTNEKLFFGSGTQLSVL.

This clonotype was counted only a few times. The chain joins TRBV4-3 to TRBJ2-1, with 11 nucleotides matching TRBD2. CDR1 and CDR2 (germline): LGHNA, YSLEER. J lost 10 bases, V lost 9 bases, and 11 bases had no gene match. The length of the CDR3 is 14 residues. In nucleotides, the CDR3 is TGCGCCAGTGGTATAGCGGGAGGGCCCCGGGAGCAGTTCTTC. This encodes CASGIAGGPREQFF.